The subject of this entry is one T cell receptor beta chain. The antigen is undetermined. This sample is part of a study of Ad26.COV2.S vaccination and SARS-CoV-2 variants. Whole-study findings and limits: Spike-specific TCR breadth was greater in vaccine than placebo recipients.

The data were produced by immunoSEQ multiplex PCR, yet TCRdb's version contains in-frame clones alone and is incomplete. The sample lists about 320,000 clones; more than 70% were seen once. The V and J ends lost 9 bases and 0 bases respectively, with 18 bases between them. This CDR3 comprises 15 residues. Germline CDR1 is MRHNA and CDR2 is SNTAGT. The treatment is: some 20 received Ad26.COV2.S at low or high dose, single or two shots; about 5 received placebo; per-sample allocation not given. The investigators took samples on day 63 after the first vaccine or placebo injection. This clonotype was obtained from a person aged 18 to 59 who received the Ad26.COV2.S COVID-19 vaccine or a placebo. The sample here was peripheral blood, taken in a trial of Ad26.COV2.S vaccine versus placebo. V usage is TRBV6-4 and J usage is TRBJ2-7; D possibly corresponds to TRBD1 (5 bases). CDR3 coding DNA: TGTGCCAGACCGGGCGGTGTCAGGGCCTCCTACGAGCAGTACTTC. Translation: CARPGGVRASYEQYF.